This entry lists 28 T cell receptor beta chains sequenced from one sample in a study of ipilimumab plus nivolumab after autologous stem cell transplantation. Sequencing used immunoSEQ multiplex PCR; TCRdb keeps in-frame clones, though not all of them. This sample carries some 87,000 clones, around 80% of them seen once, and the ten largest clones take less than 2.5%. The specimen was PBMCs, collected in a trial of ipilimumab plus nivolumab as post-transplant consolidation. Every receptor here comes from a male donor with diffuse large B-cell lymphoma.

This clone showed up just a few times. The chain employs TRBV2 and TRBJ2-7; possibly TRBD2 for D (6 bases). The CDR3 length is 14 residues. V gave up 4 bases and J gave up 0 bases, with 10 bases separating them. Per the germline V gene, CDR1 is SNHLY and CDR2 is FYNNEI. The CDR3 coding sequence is TGTGCCAGCAGTGCCGGAGGGATCTCCTACGAGCAGTACTTC. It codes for CASSAGGISYEQYF.

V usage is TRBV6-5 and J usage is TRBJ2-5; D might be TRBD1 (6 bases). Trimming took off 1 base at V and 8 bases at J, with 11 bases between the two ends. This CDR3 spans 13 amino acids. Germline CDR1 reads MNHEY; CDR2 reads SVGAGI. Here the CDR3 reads CASSYYDRPTQYF. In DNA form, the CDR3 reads TGTGCCAGCAGTTACTATGACAGGCCCACCCAGTACTTC.

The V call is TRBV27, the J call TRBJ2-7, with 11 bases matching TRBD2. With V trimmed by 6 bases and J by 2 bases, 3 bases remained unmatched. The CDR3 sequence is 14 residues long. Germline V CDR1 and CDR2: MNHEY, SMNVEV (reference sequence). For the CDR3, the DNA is TGTGCCAGCAGACCTAGCGGGGGGACCTACGAGCAGTACTTC. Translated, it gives CASRPSGGTYEQYF.

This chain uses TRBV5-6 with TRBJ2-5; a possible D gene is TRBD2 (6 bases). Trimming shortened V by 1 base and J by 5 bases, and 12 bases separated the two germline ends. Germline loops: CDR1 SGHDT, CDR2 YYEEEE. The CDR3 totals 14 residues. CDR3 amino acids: CASSLLRGTETQYF. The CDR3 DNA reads TGTGCCAGCAGCTTGTTGCGGGGTACTGAGACCCAGTACTTC.

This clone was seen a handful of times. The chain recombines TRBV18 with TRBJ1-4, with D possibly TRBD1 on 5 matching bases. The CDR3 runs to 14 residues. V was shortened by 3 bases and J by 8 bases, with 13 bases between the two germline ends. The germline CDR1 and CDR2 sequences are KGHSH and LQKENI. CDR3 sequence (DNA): TGTGCCAGCTCACCGGGAAGGGGAAACGAAAAACTGTTTTTT. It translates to CASSPGRGNEKLFF.

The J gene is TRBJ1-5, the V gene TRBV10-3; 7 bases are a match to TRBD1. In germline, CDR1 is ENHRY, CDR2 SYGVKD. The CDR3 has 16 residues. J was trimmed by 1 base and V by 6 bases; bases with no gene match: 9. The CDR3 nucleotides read TGTGCCATCAGGGCCAGACAGGGACTAAGCAATCAGCCCCAGCATTTT. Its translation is CAIRARQGLSNQPQHF.

CDR3 coding DNA: TGTGCCAGCACTAGGGGTGGGGACAGGGGGTCACCCCTCCACTTT. It yields the protein CASTRGGDRGSPLHF. V gene TRBV27 combines with J gene TRBJ1-6; 11 bases agree with TRBD1. CDR1 and CDR2 from the germline V gene are MNHEY and SMNVEV (reference sequence). The V and J ends lost 7 bases and 10 bases, in that order; junction bases with no gene match: 9. The length of the CDR3 is 15 residues.

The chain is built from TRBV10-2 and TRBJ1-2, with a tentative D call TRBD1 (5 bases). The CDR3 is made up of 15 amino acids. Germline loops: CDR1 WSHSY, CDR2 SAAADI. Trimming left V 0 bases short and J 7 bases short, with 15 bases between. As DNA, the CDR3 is TGCGCCAGCAGTGAGTCTACAGGATCCGTTCTTGGCTACACCTTC. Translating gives CASSESTGSVLGYTF.

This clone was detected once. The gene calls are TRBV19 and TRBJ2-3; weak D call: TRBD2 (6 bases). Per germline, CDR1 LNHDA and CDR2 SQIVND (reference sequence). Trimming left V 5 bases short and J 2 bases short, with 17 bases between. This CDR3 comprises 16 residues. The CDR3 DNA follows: TGTGCCAGTAGTCCCTATCTAGGCGGGGCCACAGATACGCAGTATTTT. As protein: CASSPYLGGATDTQYF.

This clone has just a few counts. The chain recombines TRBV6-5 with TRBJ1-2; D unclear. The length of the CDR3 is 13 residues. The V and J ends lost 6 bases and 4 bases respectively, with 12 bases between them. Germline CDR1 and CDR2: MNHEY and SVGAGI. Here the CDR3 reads CASRSIDGYGYTF. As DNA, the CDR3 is TGTGCCAGCAGATCGATAGACGGCTATGGCTACACCTTC.

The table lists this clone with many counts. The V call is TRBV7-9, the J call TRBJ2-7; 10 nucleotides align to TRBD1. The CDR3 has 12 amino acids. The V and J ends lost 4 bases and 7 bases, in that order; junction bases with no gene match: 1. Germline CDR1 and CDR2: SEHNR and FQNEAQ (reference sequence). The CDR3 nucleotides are TGTGCCAGCAGCTGGGACAGGGGAGAGCAGTACTTC. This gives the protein CASSWDRGEQYF.

The DNA for the CDR3 is TGTGCCAGCAGCGAGTATTACAGGACTTATGCCTCTGGGGGCTACACCTTC. It encodes CASSEYYRTYASGGYTF. The rearrangement joins TRBV5-4 to TRBJ1-2; D possibly corresponds to TRBD1 (5 bases). CDR1 is SGHNT and CDR2 is YYREEE in the germline V gene (reference sequence). The germline V and J ends were trimmed by 4 bases and 8 bases, with 27 bases remaining between them. The CDR3 consists of 17 residues. The whole variable domain, filled in from reference TRBV5-4 and TRBJ1-2, reads ETGVTQSPTHLIKTRGQQVTLRCSSQSGHNTVSWYQQALGQGPQFIFQYYREEENGRGNFPPRFSGLQFPNYSSELNVNALELDDSALYLCASSEYYRTYASGGYTFGSGTRLTVV.

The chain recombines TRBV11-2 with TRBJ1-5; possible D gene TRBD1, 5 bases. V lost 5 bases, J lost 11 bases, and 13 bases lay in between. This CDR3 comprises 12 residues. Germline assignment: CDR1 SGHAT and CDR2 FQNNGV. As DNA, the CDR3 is TGTGCCAGCAGCGTAACAGGCGCAGCCCAGCATTTT. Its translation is CASSVTGAAQHF.

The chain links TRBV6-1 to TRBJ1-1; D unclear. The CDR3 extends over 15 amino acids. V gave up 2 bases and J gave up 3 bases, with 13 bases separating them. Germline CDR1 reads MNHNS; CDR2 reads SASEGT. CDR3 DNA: TGTGCCAGCAGTGAATTGCGACGGGCCGACACTGAAGCTTTCTTT. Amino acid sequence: CASSELRRADTEAFF.

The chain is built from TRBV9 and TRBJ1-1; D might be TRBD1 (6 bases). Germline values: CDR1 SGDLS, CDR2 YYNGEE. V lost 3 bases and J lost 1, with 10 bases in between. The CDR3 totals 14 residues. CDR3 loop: CASSAGQTNTEAFF. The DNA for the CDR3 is TGTGCCAGCAGCGCAGGACAGACGAACACTGAAGCTTTCTTT.

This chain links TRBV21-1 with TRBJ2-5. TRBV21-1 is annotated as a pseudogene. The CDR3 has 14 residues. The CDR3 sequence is CASAQWGSQETQYF. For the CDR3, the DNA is TGTGCCAGCGCGCAATGGGGGTCGCAAGAGACCCAGTACTTC.

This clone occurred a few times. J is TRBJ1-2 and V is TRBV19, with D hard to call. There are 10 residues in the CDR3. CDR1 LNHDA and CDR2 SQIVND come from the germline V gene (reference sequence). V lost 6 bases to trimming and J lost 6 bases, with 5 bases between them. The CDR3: CASSLNGYTF. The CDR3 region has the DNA TGTGCCAGTAGCCTAAATGGCTACACCTTC.

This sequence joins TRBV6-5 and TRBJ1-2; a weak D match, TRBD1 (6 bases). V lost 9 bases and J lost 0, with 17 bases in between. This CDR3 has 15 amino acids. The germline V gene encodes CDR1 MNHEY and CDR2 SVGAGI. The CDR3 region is CASCPGTPPNYGYTF. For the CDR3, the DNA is TGTGCCAGTTGCCCGGGGACACCACCTAACTATGGCTACACCTTC.

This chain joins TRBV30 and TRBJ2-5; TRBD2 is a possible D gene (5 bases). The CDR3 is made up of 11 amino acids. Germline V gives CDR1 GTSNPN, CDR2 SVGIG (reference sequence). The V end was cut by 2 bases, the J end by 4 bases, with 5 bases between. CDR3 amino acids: CAWSRGETQYF. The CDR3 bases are TGTGCCTGGAGTCGGGGAGAGACCCAGTACTTC.

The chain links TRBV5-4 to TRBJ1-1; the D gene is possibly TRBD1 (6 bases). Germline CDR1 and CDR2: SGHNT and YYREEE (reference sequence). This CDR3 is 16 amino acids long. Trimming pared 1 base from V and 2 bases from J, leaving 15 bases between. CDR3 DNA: TGTGCCAGCAGCTTGTTCAACAGGGAGCCCAACACTGAAGCTTTCTTT. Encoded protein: CASSLFNREPNTEAFF.

This CDR3 is CASSPFPGPTGELFF. The CDR3 region has the DNA TGTGCCAGCAGCCCTTTTCCGGGGCCTACCGGGGAGCTGTTTTTT. The J gene is TRBJ2-2, the V gene TRBV9, with D perhaps being TRBD1 or TRBD2 (5 bases each). The CDR3 length is 15 residues. The ends were cut back, 4 bases at V and 5 bases at J, with 15 bases in the middle. Germline V gene data show CDR1 as SGDLS and CDR2 as YYNGEE.

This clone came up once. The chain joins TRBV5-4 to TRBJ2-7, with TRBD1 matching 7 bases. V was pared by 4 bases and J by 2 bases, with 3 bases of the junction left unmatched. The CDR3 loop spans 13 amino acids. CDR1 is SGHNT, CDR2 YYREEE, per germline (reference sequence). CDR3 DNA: TGTGCCAGCAGCCAGGACAGGACCTACGAGCAGTACTTC. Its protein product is CASSQDRTYEQYF.

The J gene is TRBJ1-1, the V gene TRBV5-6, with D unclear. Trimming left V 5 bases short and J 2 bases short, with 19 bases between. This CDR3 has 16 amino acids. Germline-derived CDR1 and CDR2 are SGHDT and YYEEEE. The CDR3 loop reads CASSGGIGVRNTEAFF. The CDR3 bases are TGTGCCAGCAGTGGAGGGATCGGGGTCAGAAACACTGAAGCTTTCTTT.

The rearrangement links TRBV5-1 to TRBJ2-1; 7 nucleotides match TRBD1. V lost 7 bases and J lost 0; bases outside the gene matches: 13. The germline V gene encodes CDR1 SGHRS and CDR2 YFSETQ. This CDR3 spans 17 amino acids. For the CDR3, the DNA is TGCGCCAGCCTACCCTCAACCGGGACAGCCTCCTACAATGAGCAGTTCTTC. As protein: CASLPSTGTASYNEQFF.

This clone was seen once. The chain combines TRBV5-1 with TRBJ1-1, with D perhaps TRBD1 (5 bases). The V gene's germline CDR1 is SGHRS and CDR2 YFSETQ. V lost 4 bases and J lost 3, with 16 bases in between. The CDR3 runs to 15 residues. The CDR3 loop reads CASSPLTVGDTEAFF. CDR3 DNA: TGCGCCAGCAGCCCACTGACAGTTGGGGACACTGAAGCTTTCTTT.

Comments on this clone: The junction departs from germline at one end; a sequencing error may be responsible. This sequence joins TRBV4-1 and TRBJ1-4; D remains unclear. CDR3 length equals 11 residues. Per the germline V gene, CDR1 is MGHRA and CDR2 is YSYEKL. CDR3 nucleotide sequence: TGCGCCAGCAGCCAACGGCAGGTCATCTACTTT. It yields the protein CASSQRQVIYF.

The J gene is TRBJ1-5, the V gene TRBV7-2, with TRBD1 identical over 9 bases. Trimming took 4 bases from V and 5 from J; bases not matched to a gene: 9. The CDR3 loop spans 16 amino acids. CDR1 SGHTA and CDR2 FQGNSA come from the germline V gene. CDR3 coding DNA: TGTGCCAGCAGCTCAGGGGGACAGGGATCGGATCAGCCCCAGCATTTT. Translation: CASSSGGQGSDQPQHF. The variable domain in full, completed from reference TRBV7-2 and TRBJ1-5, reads GAGVSQSPSNKVTEKGKDVELRCDPISGHTALYWYRQSLGQGLEFLIYFQGNSAPDKSGLPSDRFSAERTGGSVSTLTIQRTQQEDSAVYLCASSSGGQGSDQPQHFGDGTRLSIL.

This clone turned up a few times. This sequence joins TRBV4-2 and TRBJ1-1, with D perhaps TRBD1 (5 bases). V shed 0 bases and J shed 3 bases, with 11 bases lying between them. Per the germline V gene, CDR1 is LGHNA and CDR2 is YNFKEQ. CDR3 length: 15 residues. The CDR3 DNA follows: TGTGCCAGCAGCCAAGATGTGGGGGTCGACACTGAAGCTTTCTTT. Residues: CASSQDVGVDTEAFF.